The clone carrying this T cell receptor (beta chain) was detected a few times. Its antigen is undetermined. V lost 6 bases, J lost 0 bases, and 11 bases stayed unmatched. The CDR3 has 19 residues. The germline CDR1 and CDR2 sequences are LNHDA and SQIVND (reference sequence). Reverse transcribing all isolated RNA meant expressed TCRB transcripts were sequenced. Read counts averaged about 3.57 million for samples of naive, central memory and regulatory T cells. Profiling relied on immunoSEQ multiplex PCR, and the TCRdb table lists in-frame clones only, not all of them. The sample has about 150,000 clones, approximately 7.8% seen once; the top ten hold about 1%. The sample comes from a study of beta chain features in type 1 diabetes. Study-level information: Across every sample, about 110 million sorted cells were examined in total. Study findings and constraints: Compared to healthy donors, patients appeared to have naive, central memory and Treg TCRB repertoires that were more alike. More deletions and fewer insertions at VDJ junctions were found in patients with type 1 diabetes. Across all four CD4+ subsets, people with type 1 diabetes showed modestly shorter TCRB CDR3s.

This receptor was taken from a woman aged 35 to 49 with type 1 diabetes. V is TRBV19 and J is TRBJ2-4; 13 nucleotides match TRBD2. Material for sequencing was central memory CD4+ T cells from blood. CDR3 bases: TGTGCCAGTAGCTATACTAGCGGGGGGGATTCACTAGCCAAAAACATTCAGTACTTC. Translation gives CASSYTSGGDSLAKNIQYF.